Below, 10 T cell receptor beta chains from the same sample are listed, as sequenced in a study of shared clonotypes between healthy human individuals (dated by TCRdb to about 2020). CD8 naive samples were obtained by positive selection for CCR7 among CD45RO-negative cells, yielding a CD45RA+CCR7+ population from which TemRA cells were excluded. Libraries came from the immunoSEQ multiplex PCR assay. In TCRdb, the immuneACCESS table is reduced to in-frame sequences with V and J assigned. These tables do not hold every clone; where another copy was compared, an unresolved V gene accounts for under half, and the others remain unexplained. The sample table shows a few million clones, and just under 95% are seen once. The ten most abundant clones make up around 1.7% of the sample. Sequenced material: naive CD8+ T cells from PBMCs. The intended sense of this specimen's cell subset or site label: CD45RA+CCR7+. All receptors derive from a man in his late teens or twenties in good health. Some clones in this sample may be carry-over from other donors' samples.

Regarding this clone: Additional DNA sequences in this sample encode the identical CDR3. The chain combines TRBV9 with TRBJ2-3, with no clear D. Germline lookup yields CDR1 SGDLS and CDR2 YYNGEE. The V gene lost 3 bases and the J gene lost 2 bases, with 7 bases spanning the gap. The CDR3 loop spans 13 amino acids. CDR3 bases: TGTGCCAGCAGCGGCGGTGACACAGATACGCAGTATTTT. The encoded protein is CASSGGDTDTQYF.

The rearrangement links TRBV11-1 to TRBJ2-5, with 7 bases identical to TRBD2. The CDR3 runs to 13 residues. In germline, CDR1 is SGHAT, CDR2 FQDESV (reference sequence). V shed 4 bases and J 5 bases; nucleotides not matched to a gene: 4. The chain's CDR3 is CASSSYGGETQYF. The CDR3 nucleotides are TGTGCCAGCAGCTCTTACGGGGGGGAGACCCAGTACTTC.

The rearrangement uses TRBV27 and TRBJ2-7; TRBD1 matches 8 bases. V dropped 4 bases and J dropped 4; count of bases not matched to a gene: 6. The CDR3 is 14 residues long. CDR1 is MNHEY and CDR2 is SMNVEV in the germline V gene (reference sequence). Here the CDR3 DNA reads TGTGCCAGCAGTTACCGGACAGGGTTGTACGAGCAGTACTTC. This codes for CASSYRTGLYEQYF.

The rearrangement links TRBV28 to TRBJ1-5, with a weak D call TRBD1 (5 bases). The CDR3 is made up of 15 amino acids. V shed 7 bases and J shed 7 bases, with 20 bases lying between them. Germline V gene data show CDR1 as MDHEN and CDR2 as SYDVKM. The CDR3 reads CASTLTWGDGQPQHF. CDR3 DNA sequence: TGTGCCAGCACCCTTACATGGGGCGACGGACAGCCCCAGCATTTT.

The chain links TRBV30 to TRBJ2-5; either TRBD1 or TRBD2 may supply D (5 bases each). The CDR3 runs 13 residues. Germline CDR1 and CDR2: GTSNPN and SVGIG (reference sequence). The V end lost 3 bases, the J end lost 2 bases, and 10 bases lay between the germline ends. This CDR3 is CAWSGANQETQYF. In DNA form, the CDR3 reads TGTGCCTGGAGCGGGGCAAATCAAGAGACCCAGTACTTC.

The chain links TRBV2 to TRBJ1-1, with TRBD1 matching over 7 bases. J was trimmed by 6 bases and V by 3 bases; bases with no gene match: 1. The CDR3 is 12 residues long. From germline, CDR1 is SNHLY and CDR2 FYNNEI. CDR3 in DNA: TGTGCCAGCAGTGAGGACAGGCCTGAAGCTTTCTTT. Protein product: CASSEDRPEAFF.

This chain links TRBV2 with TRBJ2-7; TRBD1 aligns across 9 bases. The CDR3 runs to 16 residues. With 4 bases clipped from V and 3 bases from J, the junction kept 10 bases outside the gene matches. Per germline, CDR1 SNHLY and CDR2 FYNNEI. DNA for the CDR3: TGTGCCAGCAGTGTTCCCCGGACAGGGGATGACTACGAGCAGTACTTC. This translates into CASSVPRTGDDYEQYF.

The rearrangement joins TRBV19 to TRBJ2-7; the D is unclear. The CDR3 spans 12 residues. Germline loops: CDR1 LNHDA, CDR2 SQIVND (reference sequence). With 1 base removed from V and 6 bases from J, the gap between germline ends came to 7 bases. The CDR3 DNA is TGTGCCAGTAGTATAGGGATTTCCGAGCAGTACTTC. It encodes CASSIGISEQYF.

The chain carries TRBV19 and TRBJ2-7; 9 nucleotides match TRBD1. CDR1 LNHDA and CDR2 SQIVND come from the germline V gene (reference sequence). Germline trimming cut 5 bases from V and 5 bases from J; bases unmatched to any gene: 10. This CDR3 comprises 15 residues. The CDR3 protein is CASSRDGTGFDEQYF. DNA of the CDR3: TGTGCCAGTAGTCGTGACGGGACAGGGTTCGACGAGCAGTACTTC. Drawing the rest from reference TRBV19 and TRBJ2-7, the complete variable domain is DGGITQSPKYLFRKEGQNVTLSCEQNLNHDAMYWYRQDPGQGLRLIYYSQIVNDFQKGDIAEGYSVSREKKESFPLTVTSAQKNPTAFYLCASSRDGTGFDEQYFGPGTRLTVT.

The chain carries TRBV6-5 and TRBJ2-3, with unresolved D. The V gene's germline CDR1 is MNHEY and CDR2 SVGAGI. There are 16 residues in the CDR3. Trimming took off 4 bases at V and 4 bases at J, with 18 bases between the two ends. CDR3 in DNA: TGTGCCAGCAGTTCCCTTGGCCTACCTAGGGCAGATACGCAGTATTTT. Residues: CASSSLGLPRADTQYF.